This T cell receptor beta chain was identified during a study of T cells in Graves' hyperthyroidism and ophthalmopathy. Across the study: Peripheral blood specimens were obtained at initial diagnosis, prior to any treatment.

The study based diagnoses on clinical symptoms, serum thyroxine and TRAb, thyroid ultrasound and orbital computed tomography. This clonotype was observed at least ten times. Its target is not known. Authors of the study amplified TCR beta CDR3 regions from RNA transcripts. The TCR CDR3 was amplified in a first-round RT-PCR using the HTBI primer set. TCRdb processed the multiplex PCR reads anew with MiXCR; each CDR3 protein has one entry. The table has hundreds of thousands of distinct CDR3 sequences, about a sixth seen once. Overall study findings and caveats: Ophthalmopathy, which appeared later, was predicted by the model a median 6.5 months before onset.

The material sequenced was blood. The sequence derives from a woman between 18 and 29 years old with Graves' hyperthyroidism.

Written as DNA, the CDR3 is TGTGCCAGCAGTTTTGCGGCAGTGGAAGCTTTCTTT. As protein: CASSFAAVEAFF. The chain combines TRBV12-3 or TRBV12-4 with TRBJ1-1, with D unclear. This CDR3 is 12 amino acids long. The V end lost 3 bases, the J end lost 8 bases, and 10 bases lay between the germline ends.